These 26 T cell receptor beta chains came from one sample sequenced in a study of CD8+ T cells in alopecia areata. The authors extracted RNA and reverse transcribed it into cDNA as the sequencing template. Some clones are missing from TCRdb's copy, which holds only in-frame ones; the method was immunoSEQ multiplex PCR. Among 270,000 or so clones, about 62% were seen once, and the ten largest hold less than 2%. Treatment given: oral pan-JAK inhibitor, 5-10 mg twice daily. Sequenced material: CD4+ T cells sorted from blood, taken at week 24, from a patient treated with tofacitinib. The receptors were sampled from a human donor with alopecia areata.

This clone appeared once. V and J are TRBV15 and TRBJ2-3; maybe TRBD2 (6 bases). Trimming removed 3 bases at V and 0 bases at J, with 19 bases between. The CDR3 runs 18 residues. Germline lookup yields CDR1 LNHNV and CDR2 YYDKDF (reference sequence). DNA of the CDR3: TGTGCCACCAGCAGGGGCATAGGGTTCAGCGGGAGCACAGATACGCAGTATTTT. The encoded protein is CATSRGIGFSGSTDTQYF.

The chain couples TRBV5-1 to TRBJ2-1; no reliable D call. Germline lookup yields CDR1 SGHRS and CDR2 YFSETQ. The CDR3 length is 11 residues. The ends were cut back, 7 bases at V and 7 bases at J, with 9 bases in the middle. CDR3 residues: CASRSNNEQFF. The CDR3 DNA reads TGCGCCAGCCGGTCAAATAATGAGCAGTTCTTC. Full variable domain (missing parts from reference TRBV5-1 and TRBJ2-1): KAGVTQTPRYLIKTRGQQVTLSCSPISGHRSVSWYQQTPGQGLQFLFEYFSETQRNKGNFPGRFSGRQFSNSRSEMNVSTLELGDSALYLCASRSNNEQFFGPGTRLTVL.

This clone was seen only a few times. The chain joins TRBV19 to TRBJ2-3; perhaps TRBD1 as D (6 bases). The germline gives CDR1 LNHDA, CDR2 SQIVND (reference sequence). The CDR3 extends over 14 amino acids. The V gene lost 5 bases and the J gene lost 0 bases, with 9 bases spanning the gap. The CDR3 protein is CASSEQGSTDTQYF. The DNA for the CDR3 is TGTGCCAGTAGTGAACAGGGTAGCACAGATACGCAGTATTTT. The complete variable domain, with remaining parts taken from reference TRBV19 and TRBJ2-3, reads DGGITQSPKYLFRKEGQNVTLSCEQNLNHDAMYWYRQDPGQGLRLIYYSQIVNDFQKGDIAEGYSVSREKKESFPLTVTSAQKNPTAFYLCASSEQGSTDTQYFGPGTRLTVL.

This chain joins TRBV27 and TRBJ2-7; weak D call: TRBD2 (5 bases). V was trimmed by 5 bases and J by 0 bases, leaving 14 bases between them. Germline CDR1 and CDR2: MNHEY and SMNVEV (reference sequence). This CDR3 spans 15 amino acids. The CDR3 sequence is CASSRVPGSSYEQYF. In DNA, the CDR3 is TGTGCCAGCAGTCGAGTGCCGGGAAGCTCCTACGAGCAGTACTTC.

The chain uses TRBV19 and TRBJ2-2; 8 nucleotides line up with TRBD1. Germline CDR1 is LNHDA and CDR2 is SQIVND (reference sequence). Losses at the gene ends were 5 bases for V and 7 bases for J; bases not matched to a gene: 12. The CDR3 is made up of 16 amino acids. The CDR3 DNA is TGTGCCAGTAGTGACGGACAGGGAGTCGTTCGCGGGGAGCTGTTTTTT. Protein sequence: CASSDGQGVVRGELFF.

The chain has TRBV2 and TRBJ2-3; no clear D gene. CDR1 and CDR2 from the germline V gene are SNHLY and FYNNEI. The CDR3 has 14 residues. Trimming left V 4 bases short and J 3 bases short, with 11 bases between. CDR3 sequence: CASSGSSRTDTQYF. The CDR3 region has the DNA TGTGCCAGCAGTGGTTCCTCTAGGACAGATACGCAGTATTTT.

The chain links TRBV5-1 to TRBJ1-2; D is perhaps TRBD1 (6 bases). Trimming left V 1 base short and J 3 bases short, with 22 bases between. The CDR3 covers 18 residues. Germline CDR1 and CDR2: SGHRS and YFSETQ. DNA for the CDR3: TGCGCCAGCAGCTTGTCGGGCAGGGGCCAAATGAGGGACTATGGCTACACCTTC. It translates to CASSLSGRGQMRDYGYTF.

The genes are TRBV5-6 and TRBJ2-3; TRBD1 agrees at 8 bases. With 4 bases clipped from V and 1 base from J, the junction kept 8 bases outside the gene matches. Germline V gene data show CDR1 as SGHDT and CDR2 as YYEEEE. The CDR3 is 16 amino acids. The CDR3 protein is CASSGYWTGRTDTQYF. In DNA form, the CDR3 reads TGTGCCAGCAGCGGATACTGGACAGGGCGCACAGATACGCAGTATTTT.

The V gene is TRBV30, the J gene TRBJ1-2, with TRBD1 as a possible D gene (5 bases). Deletions cut 5 bases from V and 4 bases from J, with 14 bases between. The CDR3 loop spans 13 amino acids. Germline CDR1 and CDR2: GTSNPN and SVGIG (reference sequence). This CDR3 reads CAWGVGLAYGYTF. In nucleotides, the CDR3 is TGTGCCTGGGGAGTGGGACTCGCCTATGGCTACACCTTC.

This clone was counted a few times. Other nucleotide sequences in the sample specify the same CDR3. This chain links TRBV19 with TRBJ2-1; D unclear. Trimming removed 1 base from V and 6 bases from J, with 4 bases in between. Germline V gene data show CDR1 as LNHDA and CDR2 as SQIVND (reference sequence). The length of the CDR3 is 12 residues. The CDR3 region is CASSIGGNEQFF. CDR3 DNA: TGTGCCAGTAGTATAGGAGGCAATGAGCAGTTCTTC.

As to this clone: An end of the junction differs from the germline gene, which may be a read error. J is TRBJ2-1 and V is TRBV29-1; TRBD2 agrees at 12 bases. The CDR3 has 13 amino acids. Germline CDR1 SQVTM, CDR2 ANQGSEA. CDR3 in DNA: TGTGGTAGTACTAGCGGGGGGAGGGATGAGCAGTTCTTC. Its protein is CGSTSGGRDEQFF.

This clone has only a few counts. V is TRBV11-1 and J is TRBJ1-6, with 10 bases aligning to TRBD1. Per the germline V gene, CDR1 is SGHAT and CDR2 is FQDESV (reference sequence). Germline trimming cut 2 bases from V and 8 bases from J; bases unmatched to any gene: 3. The CDR3 covers 15 residues. The CDR3 spells CASSLTGTGDSPLHF. For the CDR3, the DNA is TGTGCCAGCAGCTTAACCGGGACAGGGGATTCACCCCTCCACTTT.

The chain couples TRBV27 to TRBJ1-1; TRBD1 matches at 7 bases. The CDR3 sequence is 13 residues long. From germline, CDR1 is MNHEY and CDR2 SMNVEV (reference sequence). With 5 bases clipped from V and 1 base from J, the junction kept 1 base outside the gene matches. This CDR3 reads CASSRDRNTEAFF. The CDR3 nucleotides are TGTGCCAGCAGTAGGGACAGGAACACTGAAGCTTTCTTT.

As DNA, the CDR3 is TGTGCCAGCAGCACCACTGGTCAGGACGGCTACACCTTC. Translation: CASSTTGQDGYTF. The V call is TRBV7-9, the J call TRBJ1-2; D call uncertain. Germline V gene lookup returns CDR1 SEHNR and CDR2 FQNEAQ (reference sequence). The CDR3 runs 13 residues. The V gene lost 5 bases and the J gene lost 8 bases, with 15 bases spanning the gap.

This clone appeared a single time. This chain uses TRBV27 with TRBJ1-1; no reliable D call. Germline CDR1 MNHEY, CDR2 SMNVEV (reference sequence). The CDR3 extends over 18 amino acids. The V end lost 7 bases, the J end lost 2 bases, and 26 bases lay between the germline ends. The DNA for the CDR3 is TGTGCCAGCACCAATACCTTCAGACCTTACACCGGCAACACTGAAGCTTTCTTT. Protein product: CASTNTFRPYTGNTEAFF.

This CDR3 reads CASSHRGEELFF. CDR3 DNA sequence: TGTGCCAGCAGCCACAGGGGGGAGGAGCTGTTTTTT. The chain recombines TRBV4-2 with TRBJ2-2; possibly TRBD1 for D (7 bases). Trimming stripped 3 bases from V and 10 bases from J, with 9 bases between. Per germline, CDR1 LGHNA and CDR2 YNFKEQ. The CDR3 has 12 amino acids.

The sample holds a few counts of this clone. Compared with germline, one end of the junction differs, possibly owing to a read error. The chain has TRBV7-2 and TRBJ2-7; tentatively, D is TRBD1 or TRBD2 (6 bases each). Germline CDR1 reads SGHTA; CDR2 reads FQGNSA. This CDR3 spans 16 amino acids. CDR3 DNA sequence: TGTGCCAGCAGTTTAGGTCGGGGGCGAAGCTCCTACGAGCAGTACTTC. It yields the protein CASSLGRGRSSYEQYF. Based on the CDR3 plus reference TRBV7-2 and TRBJ2-7, the full variable domain is GAGVSQSPSNKVTEKGKDVELRCDPISGHTALYWYRQSLGQGLEFLIYFQGNSAPDKSGLPSDRFSAERTGGSVSTLTIQRTQQEDSAVYLCASSLGRGRSSYEQYFGPGTRLTVT.

As to this clone: The sample has other DNA sequences that encode this CDR3 too. This chain uses TRBV30 with TRBJ1-5; D is perhaps TRBD1 (6 bases). The CDR3 totals 13 residues. V gave up 3 bases and J gave up 3 bases, with 9 bases separating them. Germline loops: CDR1 GTSNPN, CDR2 SVGIG (reference sequence). The CDR3 reads CAWSRGPNQPQHF. DNA for the CDR3: TGTGCCTGGAGCAGGGGACCCAATCAGCCCCAGCATTTT.

The V gene is TRBV6-5, the J gene TRBJ1-5; possibly TRBD1 for D (6 bases). V dropped 5 bases and J dropped 0 bases, with 11 bases sitting between them. This CDR3 region has 15 residues. The germline CDR1 and CDR2 sequences are MNHEY and SVGAGI. CDR3 residues: CASSRTAYSNQPQHF. CDR3 nucleotide sequence: TGTGCCAGCAGTAGGACAGCATATAGCAATCAGCCCCAGCATTTT.

The chain has TRBV7-9 and TRBJ2-5; 12 bases are a match to TRBD2. Germline V CDR1 and CDR2: SEHNR, FQNEAQ (reference sequence). The CDR3 consists of 16 residues. The junction had 6 bases not matched to a gene; V was cut back by 5 bases and J by 2 bases. CDR3 in amino acids: CASSPRLAGAQETQYF. The CDR3 nucleotides read TGTGCCAGCAGCCCTCGACTAGCGGGGGCTCAAGAGACCCAGTACTTC.

The rearrangement links TRBV28 to TRBJ1-2; D is uncertain. The CDR3 is made up of 13 amino acids. CDR1 and CDR2 (germline): MDHEN, SYDVKM. V was clipped by 6 bases and J by 8 bases, with 16 bases between them. The CDR3 DNA sequence: TGTGCCAGCAGGTGTCGCCTGAATGGGGGCTACACCTTC. Protein: CASRCRLNGGYTF.

The V call is TRBV30, the J call TRBJ1-2, with TRBD1 as a possible D gene (6 bases). The CDR3 totals 13 residues. Trimming removed 2 bases from V and 4 bases from J, with 11 bases in between. Germline V lookup: CDR1 GTSNPN, CDR2 SVGIG (reference sequence). The DNA of the CDR3 is TGTGCCTGGAGTCGGGGGCAGGGCTATGGCTACACCTTC. It encodes CAWSRGQGYGYTF. Full variable domain (remainder filled in from reference TRBV30 and TRBJ1-2): SQTIHQWPATLVQPVGSPLSLECTVEGTSNPNLYWYRQAAGRGLQLLFYSVGIGQISSEVPQNLSASRPQDRQFILSSKKLLLSDSGFYLCAWSRGQGYGYTFGSGTRLTVV.

The gene calls are TRBV6-6 and TRBJ2-2, with D possibly being TRBD1 (6 bases). Per germline, CDR1 MNHNY and CDR2 SVGAGI (reference sequence). The length of the CDR3 is 15 residues. V lost 6 bases and J 7 bases, leaving 18 bases between the germline ends. The CDR3 spells CASSLRQVYGGELFF. In nucleotides, the CDR3 is TGTGCCAGCAGCCTAAGACAGGTTTATGGCGGGGAGCTGTTTTTT.

This chain links TRBV5-1 with TRBJ1-1, with D uncertain. CDR1 and CDR2 from the germline V gene are SGHRS and YFSETQ. CDR3 length: 14 amino acids. V was clipped by 1 base and J by 1 base, with 8 bases between them. DNA for the CDR3: TGCGCCAGCAGCTTGCTACCGGAGAACACTGAAGCTTTCTTT. Translation: CASSLLPENTEAFF.

The J gene is TRBJ1-1, the V gene TRBV7-8; weak D call: TRBD1 (5 bases). The V end was cut by 5 bases, the J end by 1 base, with 8 bases between. There are 13 residues in the CDR3. Germline V lookup: CDR1 SGHVS, CDR2 FQNEAQ. The DNA of the CDR3 is TGTGCCAGCAGCCGACAGACGAACACTGAAGCTTTCTTT. Residues: CASSRQTNTEAFF.

The V call is TRBV29-1, the J call TRBJ1-2; D is perhaps TRBD1 (5 bases). The V gene's germline CDR1 is SQVTM and CDR2 ANQGSEA. Deletions cut 3 bases from V and 7 bases from J, with 12 bases between. The CDR3 covers 12 residues. CDR3 in amino acids: CSVEIGDSGYTF. As DNA, the CDR3 is TGCAGCGTTGAGATTGGGGACTCTGGCTACACCTTC.